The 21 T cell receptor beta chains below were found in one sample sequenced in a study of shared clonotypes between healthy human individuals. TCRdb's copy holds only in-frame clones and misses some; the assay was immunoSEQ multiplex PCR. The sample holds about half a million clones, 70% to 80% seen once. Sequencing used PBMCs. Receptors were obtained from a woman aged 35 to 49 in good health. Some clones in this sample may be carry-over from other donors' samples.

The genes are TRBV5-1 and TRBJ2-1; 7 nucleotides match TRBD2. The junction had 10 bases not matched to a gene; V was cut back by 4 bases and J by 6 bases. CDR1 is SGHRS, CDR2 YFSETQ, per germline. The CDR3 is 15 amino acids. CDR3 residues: CASSIRPGLPNEQFF. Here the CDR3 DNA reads TGCGCCAGCAGCATACGCCCGGGACTACCCAATGAGCAGTTCTTC. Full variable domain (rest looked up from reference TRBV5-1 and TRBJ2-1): KAGVTQTPRYLIKTRGQQVTLSCSPISGHRSVSWYQQTPGQGLQFLFEYFSETQRNKGNFPGRFSGRQFSNSRSEMNVSTLELGDSALYLCASSIRPGLPNEQFFGPGTRLTVL.

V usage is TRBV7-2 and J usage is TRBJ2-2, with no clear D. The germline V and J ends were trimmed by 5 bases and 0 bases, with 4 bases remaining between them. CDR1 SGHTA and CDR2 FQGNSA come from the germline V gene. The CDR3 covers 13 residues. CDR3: CASSKPNTGELFF. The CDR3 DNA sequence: TGTGCCAGCAGCAAACCGAACACCGGGGAGCTGTTTTTT.

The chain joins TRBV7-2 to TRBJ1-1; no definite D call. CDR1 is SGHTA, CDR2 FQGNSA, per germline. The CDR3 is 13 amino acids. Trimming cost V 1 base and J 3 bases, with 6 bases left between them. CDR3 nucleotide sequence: TGTGCCAGCAGCTTAGGGACGTACACTGAAGCTTTCTTT. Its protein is CASSLGTYTEAFF.

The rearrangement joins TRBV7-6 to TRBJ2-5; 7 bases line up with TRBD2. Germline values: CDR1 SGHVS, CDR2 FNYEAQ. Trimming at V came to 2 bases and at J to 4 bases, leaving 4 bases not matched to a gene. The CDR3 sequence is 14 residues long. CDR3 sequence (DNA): TGTGCCAGCAGCTTAAGCGGGGCGCTAGAGACCCAGTACTTC. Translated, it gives CASSLSGALETQYF.

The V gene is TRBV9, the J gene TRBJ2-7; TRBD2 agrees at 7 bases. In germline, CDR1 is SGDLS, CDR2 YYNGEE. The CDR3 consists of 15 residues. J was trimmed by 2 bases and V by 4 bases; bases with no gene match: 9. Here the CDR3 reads CASSFGRTATYEQYF. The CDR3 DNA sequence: TGTGCCAGCAGCTTCGGGAGGACTGCGACCTACGAGCAGTACTTC. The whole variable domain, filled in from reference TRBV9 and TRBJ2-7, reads DSGVTQTPKHLITATGQRVTLRCSPRSGDLSVYWYQQSLDQGLQFLIQYYNGEERAKGNILERFSAQQFPDLHSELNLSSLELGDSALYFCASSFGRTATYEQYFGPGTRLTVT.

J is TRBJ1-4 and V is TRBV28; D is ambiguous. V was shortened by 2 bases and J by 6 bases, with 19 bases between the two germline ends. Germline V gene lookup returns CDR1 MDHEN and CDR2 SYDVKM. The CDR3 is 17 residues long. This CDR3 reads CASSLGTSFRIYEKLFF. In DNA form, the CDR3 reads TGTGCCAGCAGTTTAGGTACCAGTTTTAGGATTTATGAAAAACTGTTTTTT.

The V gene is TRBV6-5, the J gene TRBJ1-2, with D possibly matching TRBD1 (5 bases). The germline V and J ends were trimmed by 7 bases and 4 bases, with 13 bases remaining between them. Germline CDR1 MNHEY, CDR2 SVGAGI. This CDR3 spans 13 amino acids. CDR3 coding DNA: TGTGCCAGCACCTCCGGGACGGGCTATGGCTACACCTTC. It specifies CASTSGTGYGYTF.

DNA for the CDR3: TGTGCCAGCAGAACCTCGGAGGGAACTTCCGAGCAGTACTTC. Protein: CASRTSEGTSEQYF. The chain has TRBV2 and TRBJ2-7; possible D gene TRBD2, 6 bases. V was shortened by 6 bases and J by 6 bases, with 18 bases between the two germline ends. This CDR3 has 14 amino acids. Per the germline V gene, CDR1 is SNHLY and CDR2 is FYNNEI.

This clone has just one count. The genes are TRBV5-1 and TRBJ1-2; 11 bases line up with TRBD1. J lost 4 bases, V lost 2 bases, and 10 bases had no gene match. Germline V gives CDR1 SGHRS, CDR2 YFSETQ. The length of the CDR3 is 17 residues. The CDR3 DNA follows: TGCGCCAGCAGCTTCGGACAGGGGGCAGGAGTTAGCTATGGCTACACCTTC. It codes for CASSFGQGAGVSYGYTF.

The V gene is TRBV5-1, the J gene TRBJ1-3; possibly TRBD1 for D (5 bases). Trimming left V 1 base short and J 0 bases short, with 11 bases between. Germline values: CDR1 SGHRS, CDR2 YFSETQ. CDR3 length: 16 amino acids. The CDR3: CASSLYGGRSGNTIYF. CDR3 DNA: TGCGCCAGCAGCTTGTATGGGGGACGCTCTGGAAACACCATATATTTT.

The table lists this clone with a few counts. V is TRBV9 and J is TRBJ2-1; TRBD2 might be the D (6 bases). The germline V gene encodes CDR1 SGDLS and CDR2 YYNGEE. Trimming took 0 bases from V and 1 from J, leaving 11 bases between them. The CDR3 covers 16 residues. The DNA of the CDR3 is TGTGCCAGCAGCGTAGTGGGGGGAGAGTCCTACAATGAGCAGTTCTTC. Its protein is CASSVVGGESYNEQFF.

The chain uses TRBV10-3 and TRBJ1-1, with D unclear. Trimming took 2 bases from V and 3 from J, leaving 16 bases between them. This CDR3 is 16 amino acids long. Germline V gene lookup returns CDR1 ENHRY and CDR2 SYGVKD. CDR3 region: CAISEGHTAADTEAFF. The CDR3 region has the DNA TGTGCCATCAGTGAGGGCCATACAGCCGCGGACACTGAAGCTTTCTTT.

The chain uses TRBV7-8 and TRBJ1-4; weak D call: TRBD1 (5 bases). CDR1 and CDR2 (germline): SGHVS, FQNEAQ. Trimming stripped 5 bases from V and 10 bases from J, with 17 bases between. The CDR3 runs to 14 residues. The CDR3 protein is CASSTTGTGGKLFF. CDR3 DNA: TGTGCCAGCAGCACCACGGGAACTGGGGGAAAACTGTTTTTT. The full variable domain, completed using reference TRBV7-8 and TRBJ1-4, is GAGVSQSPRYKVAKRGQDVALRCDPISGHVSLFWYQQALGQGPEFLTYFQNEAQLDKSGLPSDRFFAERPEGSVSTLKIQRTQQEDSAVYLCASSTTGTGGKLFFGSGTQLSVL.

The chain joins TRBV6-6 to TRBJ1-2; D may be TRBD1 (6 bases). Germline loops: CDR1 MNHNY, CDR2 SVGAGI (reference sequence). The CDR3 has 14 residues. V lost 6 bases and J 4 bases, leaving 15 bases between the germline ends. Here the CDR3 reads CASSGLGGAYGYTF. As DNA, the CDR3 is TGTGCCAGCAGCGGACTTGGGGGGGCCTATGGCTACACCTTC.

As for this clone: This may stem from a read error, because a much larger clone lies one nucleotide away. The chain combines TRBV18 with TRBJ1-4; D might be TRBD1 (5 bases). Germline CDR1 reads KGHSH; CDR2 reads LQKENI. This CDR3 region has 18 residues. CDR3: CASSPLISLGATNGKLFF. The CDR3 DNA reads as TGTGCCAGCTCACCGCTCATAAGTTTAGGGGCAACTAATGGAAAACTGTTTTTT. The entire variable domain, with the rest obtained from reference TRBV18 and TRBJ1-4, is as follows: NAGVMQNPRHLVRRRGQEARLRCSPMKGHSHVYWYRQLPEEGLKFMVYLQKENIIDESGMPKERFSAEFPKEGPSILRIQQVVRGDSAAYFCASSPLISLGATNGKLFFGSGTQLSVL.

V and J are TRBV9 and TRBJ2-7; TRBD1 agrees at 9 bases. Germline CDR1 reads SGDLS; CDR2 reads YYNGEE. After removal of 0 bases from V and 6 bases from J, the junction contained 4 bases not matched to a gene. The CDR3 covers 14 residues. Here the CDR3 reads CASSVVGQGSEQYF. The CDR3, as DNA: TGTGCCAGCAGCGTAGTGGGACAGGGTAGCGAGCAGTACTTC. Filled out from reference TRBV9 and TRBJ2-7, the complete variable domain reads DSGVTQTPKHLITATGQRVTLRCSPRSGDLSVYWYQQSLDQGLQFLIQYYNGEERAKGNILERFSAQQFPDLHSELNLSSLELGDSALYFCASSVVGQGSEQYFGPGTRLTVT.

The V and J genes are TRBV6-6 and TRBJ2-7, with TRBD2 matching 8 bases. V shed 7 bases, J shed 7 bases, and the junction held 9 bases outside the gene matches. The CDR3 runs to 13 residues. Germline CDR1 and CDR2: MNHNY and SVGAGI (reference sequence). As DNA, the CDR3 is TGTGCCAGCAAGAACGGGAGGGCGCGGGAGCAGTACTTC. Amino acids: CASKNGRAREQYF.

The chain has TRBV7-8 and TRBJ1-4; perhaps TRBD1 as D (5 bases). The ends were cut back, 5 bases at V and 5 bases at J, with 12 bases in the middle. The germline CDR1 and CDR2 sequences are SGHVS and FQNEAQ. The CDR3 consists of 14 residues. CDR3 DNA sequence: TGTGCCAGCAGCGCAGGGTTAGCCAATGAAAAACTGTTTTTT. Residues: CASSAGLANEKLFF.

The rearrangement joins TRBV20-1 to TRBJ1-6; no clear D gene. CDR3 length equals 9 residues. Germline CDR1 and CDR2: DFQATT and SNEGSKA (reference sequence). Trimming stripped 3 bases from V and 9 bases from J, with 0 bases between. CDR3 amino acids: CSASSPLHF. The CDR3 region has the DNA TGCAGTGCTAGTTCACCCCTCCACTTT.

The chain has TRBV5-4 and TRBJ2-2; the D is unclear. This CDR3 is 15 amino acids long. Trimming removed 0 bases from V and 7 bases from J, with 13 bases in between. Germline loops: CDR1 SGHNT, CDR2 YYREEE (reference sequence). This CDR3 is CASSLADLLGGELFF. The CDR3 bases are TGTGCCAGCAGCTTGGCCGACCTTTTAGGCGGGGAGCTGTTTTTT.

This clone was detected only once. CDR3 DNA: TGTGCCAGCAGCCAGGAGGGACAGGGGGCTACAGATACGCAGTATTTT. Amino acid sequence: CASSQEGQGATDTQYF. This chain links TRBV4-2 with TRBJ2-3; 12 bases align to TRBD1. This CDR3 comprises 16 residues. The germline CDR1 and CDR2 sequences are LGHNA and YNFKEQ. V lost 3 bases to trimming and J lost 3 bases; unmatched junction nucleotides: 4.